The 7 T cell receptor beta chains below were found in one sample sequenced in a study of OX40 agonist ivuxolimab in advanced cancers. The method behind the library was the immunoSEQ multiplex PCR assay. TCRdb's version of the immuneACCESS table is confined to in-frame rearrangements and falls short of the full clone set. An unresolved V gene accounts for under half of the shortfall where checked; the remainder is of unknown origin. The sample has 20,000 to 30,000 clones on record, approximately 89% of them singletons. The ten most abundant clones make up 16% of the sample. The specimen comprised CD4+ or CD8+ T cells sorted from blood, sampled in a trial of the OX40 agonist ivuxolimab. Receptors originate from an adult with an advanced solid tumor such as melanoma, head and neck, liver or kidney cancer.

The chain links TRBV2 to TRBJ1-2; D ambiguous. V lost 3 bases and J lost 4, with 12 bases in between. The length of the CDR3 is 14 residues. Germline V CDR1 and CDR2: SNHLY, FYNNEI. CDR3 residues: CASSDRRLTYGYTF. CDR3 DNA sequence: TGTGCCAGCAGTGATCGACGACTTACCTATGGCTACACCTTC.

The chain links TRBV19 to TRBJ2-5, with TRBD1 identical over 10 bases. Looked up from germline, CDR1 is LNHDA and CDR2 is SQIVND (reference sequence). This CDR3 is built from 15 residues. Trimming at V came to 6 bases and at J to 5 bases, leaving 9 bases not matched to a gene. CDR3 sequence: CASSPRDRGRETQYF. The CDR3 DNA reads TGTGCCAGTAGCCCCCGGGACAGGGGCCGTGAGACCCAGTACTTC.

This clone was seen once. V gene TRBV11-2 combines with J gene TRBJ2-1; D gene uncertain. The V and J ends lost 5 bases and 4 bases respectively, with 12 bases between them. The CDR3 is 14 amino acids. The germline V gene has CDR1 SGHAT and CDR2 FQNNGV. The CDR3 protein is CASSRATSYNEQFF. The CDR3 nucleotides are TGTGCCAGCAGCCGAGCGACGAGTTACAATGAGCAGTTCTTC.

The chain employs TRBV5-4 and TRBJ1-1, with 7 bases that match TRBD1. Unmatched junction bases numbered 2, after V lost 2 bases and J lost 1 base. The CDR3 runs to 14 residues. CDR1 and CDR2 (germline): SGHNT, YYREEE (reference sequence). This CDR3 reads CASSFAGGNTEAFF. The CDR3, as DNA: TGTGCCAGCAGCTTCGCAGGGGGGAACACTGAAGCTTTCTTT.

The chain has TRBV10-3 and TRBJ1-6, with 7 bases lining up with TRBD1. The trim removed 7 bases at V and 5 bases at J, leaving 5 bases unmatched. The CDR3 has 14 amino acids. Per germline, CDR1 ENHRY and CDR2 SYGVKD. CDR3 in amino acids: CAIKGAVDNSPLHF. CDR3 nucleotides: TGTGCCATCAAGGGGGCGGTTGATAATTCACCCCTCCACTTT.

The V gene is TRBV6-5, the J gene TRBJ2-3; no definite D call. Germline CDR1 is MNHEY and CDR2 is SVGAGI. The CDR3 has 14 amino acids. V was clipped by 7 bases and J by 4 bases, with 15 bases between them. CDR3 residues: CASNNRPLPDTQYF. The DNA for the CDR3 is TGTGCCAGCAACAACCGCCCCCTACCAGATACGCAGTATTTT.

The gene calls are TRBV6-5 and TRBJ2-7; either TRBD1 or TRBD2 may fit D (5 bases each). Per germline, CDR1 MNHEY and CDR2 SVGAGI. The CDR3 runs 13 residues. Trimming took 10 bases from V and 2 from J, leaving 15 bases between them. The CDR3 nucleotides read TGTGCCACGGGGTCTGGGGCAGCCTACGAGCAGTACTTC. It translates to CATGSGAAYEQYF.